This T cell receptor beta chain stems from a study of cytomegalovirus exposure and HLA in healthy donors. Study outcomes and limitations: Cytomegalovirus-associated TCR beta chains were listed, numbering some 170.

A remark on this clone: The antigen remains undetermined.

Germline V gives CDR1 SNHLY, CDR2 FYNNEI. The CDR3 loop spans 14 amino acids. The junction had 3 bases not matched to a gene; V was cut back by 5 bases and J by 3 bases. The table came from immunoSEQ multiplex PCR; TCRdb's copy has only in-frame clones and leaves some out. The data show more than 250,000 clones, 87% seen once. The source material was PBMCs. V usage is TRBV2 and J usage is TRBJ2-2; TRBD2 matches 7 bases. This receptor was obtained from a woman aged 25 to 39 in good health and CMV-seropositive. The CDR3 nucleotides read TGTGCCAGCAGTTTGACTAGCTACACCGGGGAGCTGTTTTTT. Translating gives CASSLTSYTGELFF.